The T cell receptor (beta chain) under discussion was sequenced for a study of CD8 T cells in ankylosing spondylitis. Points from the study as a whole: Typical of ankylosing spondylitis blood, it appeared, was a TCR beta motif of seven to nine highly homologous variants. Significant enrichment of disease-linked clones was reported in matched ankylosing spondylitis synovial fluid.

Construction of TCR beta libraries was performed using quantitative 5'-RACE with molecular barcodes. Via MiXCR, TCRdb re-called the 5' RACE reads, giving one row per CDR3 protein. The table lists about 440,000 distinct CDR3 sequences, more than 15% of them singletons. In this sample, this clonotype turned up a few times. As yet, its antigen is unknown. The CDR3 has 15 amino acids. Trimming stripped 3 bases from V and 7 bases from J, with 16 bases between. The germline V gene has CDR1 SGDLS and CDR2 YYNGEE. The specimen sequenced was blood, either unsorted or a sorted T cell fraction (not recorded which). The J gene is TRBJ1-4, the V gene TRBV9, with no clear D. This sequence was found in a male donor with ankylosing spondylitis. CDR3 in DNA: TGTGCCAGCAGCGAGTACAGTGGAAAGGGTGAAAAACTGTTTTTT. This encodes CASSEYSGKGEKLFF.